This entry describes one T cell receptor (beta chain). Its target is unknown. Germline V CDR1 and CDR2: GTSNPN, SVGIG (reference sequence). The CDR3 has 14 residues. Trimming stripped 4 bases from V and 4 bases from J, with 16 bases between. This record belongs to a study of cytotoxic CD8 clonotypes in ibrutinib-treated CLL. Whole-study context: Among patients, around 24 responded partially and 2 completely; 15 or so then stayed remitted and around 12 progressed after median approximately 68 months. General study points: The study sampled sustained-remission and progressing patients at different times.

The assay was immunoSEQ multiplex PCR, and TCRdb's table has in-frame clones only and misses some. The data show tens of thousands of clones, around 68% seen once. The source is a human donor with chronic lymphocytic leukemia. The rearrangement joins TRBV30 to TRBJ1-2, with D maybe TRBD1 (5 bases). The starting material was PBMCs, obtained after 12 months of ibrutinib treatment. CDR3 coding DNA: TGTGCCTGGACCCGCTGGGGGGTTGGCTATGGCTACACCTTC. This encodes CAWTRWGVGYGYTF.